This T cell receptor (beta chain) was sequenced in a study of post-analysis software for immune sequencing data. Study-wide background: Included courses were relapsing-remitting and secondary progressive multiple sclerosis; progressive-relapsing multiple sclerosis was also included. Overall study findings and caveats: Significantly lower normalized Chao1 diversity was seen in multiple sclerosis patients than in controls.

As concerns this clonotype: Antigen specificity is unknown.

TCR beta libraries were prepared from cDNA with unique molecular identifiers. TCRdb fed the PCR reads into MiXCR, producing one record per CDR3 protein. This repertoire shows some 690,000 distinct CDR3 sequences, 55% to 60% found once; its top ten account for approximately 10%. Sequenced sample: blood. This receptor was taken from a girl aged 2 to 10 with multiple sclerosis.

The CDR3 here is CASSRQGFSGNTIYF. The DNA for the CDR3 is TGTGCCAGCAGCCGACAGGGTTTCTCTGGAAACACCATATATTTT. The chain links TRBV7-2 to TRBJ1-3; 7 nucleotides agree with TRBD1. There are 15 residues in the CDR3. Trimming took 5 bases from V and 0 from J; bases not matched to a gene: 4. Germline CDR1 is SGHTA and CDR2 is FQGNSA.